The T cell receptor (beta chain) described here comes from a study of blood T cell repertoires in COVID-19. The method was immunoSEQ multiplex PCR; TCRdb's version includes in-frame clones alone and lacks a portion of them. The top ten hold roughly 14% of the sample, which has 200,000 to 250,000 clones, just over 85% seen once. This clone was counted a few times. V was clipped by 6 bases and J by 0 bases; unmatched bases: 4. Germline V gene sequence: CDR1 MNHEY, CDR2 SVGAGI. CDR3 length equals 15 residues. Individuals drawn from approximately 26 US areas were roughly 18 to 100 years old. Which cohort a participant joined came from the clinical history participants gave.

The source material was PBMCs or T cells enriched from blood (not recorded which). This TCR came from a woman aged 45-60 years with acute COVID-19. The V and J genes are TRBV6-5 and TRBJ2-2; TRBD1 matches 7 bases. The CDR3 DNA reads TGTGCCAGCAGCCGGGACAGTACGAACACCGGGGAGCTGTTTTTT. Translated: CASSRDSTNTGELFF.